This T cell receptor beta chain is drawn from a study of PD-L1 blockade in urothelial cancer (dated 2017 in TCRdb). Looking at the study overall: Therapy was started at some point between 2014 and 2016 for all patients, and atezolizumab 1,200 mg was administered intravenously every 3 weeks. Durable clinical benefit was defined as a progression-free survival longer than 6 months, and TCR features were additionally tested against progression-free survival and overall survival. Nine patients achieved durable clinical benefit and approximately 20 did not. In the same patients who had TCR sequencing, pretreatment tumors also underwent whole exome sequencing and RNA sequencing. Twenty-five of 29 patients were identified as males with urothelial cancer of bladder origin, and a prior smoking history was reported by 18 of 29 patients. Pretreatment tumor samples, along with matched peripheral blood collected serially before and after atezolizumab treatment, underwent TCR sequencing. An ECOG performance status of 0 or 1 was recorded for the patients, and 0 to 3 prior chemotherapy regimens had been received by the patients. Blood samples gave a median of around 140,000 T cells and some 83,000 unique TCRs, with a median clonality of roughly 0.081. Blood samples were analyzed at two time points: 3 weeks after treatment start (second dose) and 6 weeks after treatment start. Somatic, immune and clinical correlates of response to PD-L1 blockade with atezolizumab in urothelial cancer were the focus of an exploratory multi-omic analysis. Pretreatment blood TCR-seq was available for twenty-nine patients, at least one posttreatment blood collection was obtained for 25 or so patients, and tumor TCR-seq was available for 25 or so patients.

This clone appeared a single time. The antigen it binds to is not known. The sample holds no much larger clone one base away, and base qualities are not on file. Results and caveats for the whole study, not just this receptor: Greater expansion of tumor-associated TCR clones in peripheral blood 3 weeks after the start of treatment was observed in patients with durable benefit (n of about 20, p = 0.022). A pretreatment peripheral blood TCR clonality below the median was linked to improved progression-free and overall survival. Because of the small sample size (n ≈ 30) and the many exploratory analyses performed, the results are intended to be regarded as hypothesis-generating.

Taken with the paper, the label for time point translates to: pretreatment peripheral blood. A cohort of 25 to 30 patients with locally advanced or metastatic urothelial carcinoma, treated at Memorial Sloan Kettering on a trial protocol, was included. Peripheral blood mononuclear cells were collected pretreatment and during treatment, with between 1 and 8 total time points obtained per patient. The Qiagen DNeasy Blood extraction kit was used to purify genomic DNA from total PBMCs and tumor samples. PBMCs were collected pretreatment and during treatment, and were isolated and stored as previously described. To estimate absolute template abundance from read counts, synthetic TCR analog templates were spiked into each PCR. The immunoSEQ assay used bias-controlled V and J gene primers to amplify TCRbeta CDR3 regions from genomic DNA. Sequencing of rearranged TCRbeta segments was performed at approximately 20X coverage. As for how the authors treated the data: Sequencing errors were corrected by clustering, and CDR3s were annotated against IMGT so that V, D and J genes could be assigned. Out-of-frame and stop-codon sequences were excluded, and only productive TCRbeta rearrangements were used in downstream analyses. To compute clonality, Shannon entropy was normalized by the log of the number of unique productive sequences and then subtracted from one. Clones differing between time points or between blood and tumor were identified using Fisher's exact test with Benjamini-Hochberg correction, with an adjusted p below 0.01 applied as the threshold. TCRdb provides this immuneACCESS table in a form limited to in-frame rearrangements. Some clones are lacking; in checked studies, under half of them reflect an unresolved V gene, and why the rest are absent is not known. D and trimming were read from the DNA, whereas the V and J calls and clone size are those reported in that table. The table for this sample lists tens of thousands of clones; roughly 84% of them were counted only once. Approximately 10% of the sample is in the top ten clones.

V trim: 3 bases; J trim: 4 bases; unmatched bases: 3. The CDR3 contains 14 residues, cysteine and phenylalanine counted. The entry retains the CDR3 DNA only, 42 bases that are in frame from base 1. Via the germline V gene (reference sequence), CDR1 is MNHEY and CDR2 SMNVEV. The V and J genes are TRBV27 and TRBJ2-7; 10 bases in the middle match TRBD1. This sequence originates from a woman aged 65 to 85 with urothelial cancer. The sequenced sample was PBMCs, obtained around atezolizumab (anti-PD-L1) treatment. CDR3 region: CASSFGTGVYEQYF. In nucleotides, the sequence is TGTGCCAGCAGTTTCGGGACAGGGGTATACGAGCAGTACTTC.